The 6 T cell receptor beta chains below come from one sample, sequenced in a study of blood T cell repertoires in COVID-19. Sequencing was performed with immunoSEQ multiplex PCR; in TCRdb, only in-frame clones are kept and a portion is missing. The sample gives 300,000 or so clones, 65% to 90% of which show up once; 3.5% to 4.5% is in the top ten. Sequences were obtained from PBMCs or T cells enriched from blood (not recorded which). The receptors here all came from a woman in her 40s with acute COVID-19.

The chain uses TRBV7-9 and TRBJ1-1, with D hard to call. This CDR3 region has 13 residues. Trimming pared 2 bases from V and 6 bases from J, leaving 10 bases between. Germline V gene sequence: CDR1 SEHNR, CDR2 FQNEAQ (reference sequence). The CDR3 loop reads CASSLNSKAEAFF. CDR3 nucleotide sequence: TGTGCCAGCAGCTTAAACAGTAAGGCTGAAGCTTTCTTT.

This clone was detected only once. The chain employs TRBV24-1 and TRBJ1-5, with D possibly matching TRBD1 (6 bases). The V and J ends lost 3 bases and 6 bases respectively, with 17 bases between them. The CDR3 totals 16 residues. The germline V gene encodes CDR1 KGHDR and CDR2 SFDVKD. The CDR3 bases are TGTGCCACCAGTGATAATATCAGGGGTTCGGGTCAGCCCCAGCATTTT. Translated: CATSDNIRGSGQPQHF.

CDR3 in amino acids: CASSLESPNEKLFF. The DNA of the CDR3 is TGCGCCAGCAGCTTGGAGAGCCCAAATGAAAAACTGTTTTTT. The chain employs TRBV5-1 and TRBJ1-4; no clear D gene. V was cut by 0 bases and J by 5 bases, with 8 bases left in between. This CDR3 comprises 14 residues. Germline lookup yields CDR1 SGHRS and CDR2 YFSETQ.

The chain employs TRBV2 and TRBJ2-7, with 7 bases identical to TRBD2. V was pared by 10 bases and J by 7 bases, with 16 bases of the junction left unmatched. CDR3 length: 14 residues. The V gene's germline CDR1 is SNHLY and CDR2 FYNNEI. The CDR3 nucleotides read TGTGCCACCACGGCGGGACTACACCCTGGAGAGCAGTACTTC. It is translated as CATTAGLHPGEQYF.

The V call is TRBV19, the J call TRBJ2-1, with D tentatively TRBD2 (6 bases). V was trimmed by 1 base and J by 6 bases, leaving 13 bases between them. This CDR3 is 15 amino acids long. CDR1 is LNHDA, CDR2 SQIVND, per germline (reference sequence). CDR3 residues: CASSIVLARTNEQFF. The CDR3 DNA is TGTGCCAGTAGTATAGTACTAGCAAGAACCAATGAGCAGTTCTTC.

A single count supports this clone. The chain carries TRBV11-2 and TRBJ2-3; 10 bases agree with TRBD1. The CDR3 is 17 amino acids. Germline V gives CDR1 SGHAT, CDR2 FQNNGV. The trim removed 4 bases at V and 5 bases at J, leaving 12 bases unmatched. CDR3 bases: TGTGCCAGCAGCTCCCCAGGGAGGGACAGGGGCGGAGATACGCAGTATTTT. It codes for CASSSPGRDRGGDTQYF.